Listed here are 2 T cell receptor beta chains from one sample, sequenced in a study of blood T cell repertoires in COVID-19. The repertoire was sequenced with immunoSEQ multiplex PCR; TCRdb's copy has only in-frame clones and lacks some. The data contain approximately 100,000 clones, approximately 89% of them singletons. The specimen sequenced was peripheral blood. These receptors were collected from a woman of 80 years or more in a cohort sampled during active COVID-19.

V and J are TRBV7-2 and TRBJ2-7; 7 nucleotides agree with TRBD2. This CDR3 is built from 13 residues. V trimming: 6 bases; J trimming: 7 bases; junction bases outside the gene matches: 9. Germline-derived CDR1 and CDR2 are SGHTA and FQGNSA. The CDR3 loop is CASRRIGAGEQYF. The CDR3, as DNA: TGTGCCAGCAGAAGAATAGGAGCGGGGGAGCAGTACTTC. The complete variable domain, with remaining parts taken from reference TRBV7-2 and TRBJ2-7, reads GAGVSQSPSNKVTEKGKDVELRCDPISGHTALYWYRQSLGQGLEFLIYFQGNSAPDKSGLPSDRFSAERTGGSVSTLTIQRTQQEDSAVYLCASRRIGAGEQYFGPGTRLTVT.

The gene calls are TRBV5-3 and TRBJ1-3; no reliable D call. TRBV5-3 is filed as an ORF, its function uncertain. V was cut by 7 bases and J by 0 bases, with 8 bases left in between. The CDR3 contains 13 residues. For the CDR3, the DNA is TGTGCCAGACCCCGTAACTCTGGAAACACCATATATTTT. Translated: CARPRNSGNTIYF.